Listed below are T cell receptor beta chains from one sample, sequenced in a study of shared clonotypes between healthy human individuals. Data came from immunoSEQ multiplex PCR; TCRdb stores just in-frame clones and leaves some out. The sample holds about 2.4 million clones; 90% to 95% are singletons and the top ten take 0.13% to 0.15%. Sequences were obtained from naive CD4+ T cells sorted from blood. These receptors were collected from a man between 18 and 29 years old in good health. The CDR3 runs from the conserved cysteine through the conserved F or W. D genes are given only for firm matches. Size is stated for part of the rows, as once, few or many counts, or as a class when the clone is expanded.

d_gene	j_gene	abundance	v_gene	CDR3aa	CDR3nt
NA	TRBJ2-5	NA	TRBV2	CASSALQETQYF	TGTGCCAGCAGTGCCCTACAAGAGACCCAGTACTTC
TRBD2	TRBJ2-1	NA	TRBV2	CASSEWTSDEDEQFF	TGTGCCAGCAGTGAGTGGACTAGCGACGAGGATGAGCAGTTCTTC
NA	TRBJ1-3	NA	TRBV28	CASSLIPKSGNTIYF	TGTGCCAGCAGTTTAATACCTAAATCGGGAAACACCATATATTTT
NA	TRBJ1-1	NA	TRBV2	CASGARPGRTTEAFF	TGTGCCAGCGGGGCGAGGCCGGGTCGAACCACTGAAGCTTTCTTT
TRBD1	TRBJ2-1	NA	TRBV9	CASSVGDRANEQFF	TGTGCCAGCAGCGTAGGGGACAGGGCCAATGAGCAGTTCTTC
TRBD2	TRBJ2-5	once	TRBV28	CASSTTSGLQETQYF	TGTGCCAGCAGTACCACTAGCGGTCTCCAAGAGACCCAGTACTTC
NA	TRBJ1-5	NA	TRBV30	CAWKGSSNQPQHF	TGTGCCTGGAAGGGGAGCAGCAATCAGCCCCAGCATTTT
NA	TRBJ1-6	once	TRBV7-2	CASSLAGYSSPLHF	TGTGCCAGCAGCTTAGCAGGGTATTCCTCACCCCTCCACTTT
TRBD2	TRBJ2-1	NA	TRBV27	CASTHPGGGASEQFF	TGTGCCAGCACTCATCCTGGCGGGGGGGCCTCAGAGCAGTTCTTC
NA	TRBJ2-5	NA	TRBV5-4	CASSSQGYQETQYF	TGTGCCAGCAGCTCCCAGGGGTACCAAGAGACCCAGTACTTC
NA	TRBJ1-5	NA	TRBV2	CASSEAYTLWGSNQPQHF	TGTGCCAGCAGTGAAGCCTACACCTTGTGGGGAAGCAATCAGCCCCAGCATTTT
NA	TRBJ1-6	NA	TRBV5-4	CASSLDSSRNSPLHF	TGTGCCAGCAGCTTGGACAGCAGCCGAAATTCACCCCTCCACTTT
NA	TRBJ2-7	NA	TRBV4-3	CASSQAGRGPGTYEQYF	TGCGCCAGCAGCCAGGCGGGACGCGGTCCTGGTACCTACGAGCAGTACTTC
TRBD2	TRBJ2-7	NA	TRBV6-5	CASSYSVLAGVYEQYF	TGTGCCAGCAGTTACTCGGTGCTAGCGGGGGTCTACGAGCAGTACTTC
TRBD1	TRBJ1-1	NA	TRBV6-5	CASTPDRVGAEAFF	TGTGCCAGCACCCCCGACAGGGTGGGCGCTGAAGCTTTCTTT
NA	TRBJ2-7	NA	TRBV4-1	CASSQEAGRPSSYEQYF	TGCGCCAGCAGCCAAGAAGCTGGTAGGCCCAGCTCCTACGAGCAGTACTTC
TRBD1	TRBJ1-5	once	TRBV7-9	CASSSLRGKDRGDNQPQHF	TGTGCCAGCAGCTCACTCCGCGGGAAGGACAGGGGAGACAATCAGCCCCAGCATTTT
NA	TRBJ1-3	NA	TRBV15	CATSRGRMSSGNTIYF	TGTGCCACCAGCAGAGGCCGGATGAGCTCTGGAAACACCATATATTTT
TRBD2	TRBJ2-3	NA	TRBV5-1	CASSRGTSGFSTDTQYF	TGCGCCAGCAGTCGCGGGACTAGTGGGTTTTCCACAGATACGCAGTATTTT
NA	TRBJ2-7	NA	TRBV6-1	CASSENLGFWEQYF	TGTGCCAGCAGTGAAAATCTGGGTTTCTGGGAGCAGTACTTC
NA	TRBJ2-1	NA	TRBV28	CASSLQGDHEQFF	TGTGCCAGCAGTTTACAGGGTGACCATGAGCAGTTCTTC
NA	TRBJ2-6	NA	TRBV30	CAWRVSGANVLTF	TGTGCCTGGAGGGTGTCTGGGGCCAACGTCCTGACTTTC
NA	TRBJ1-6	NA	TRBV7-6	CASSLDPGGFYSPLHF	TGTGCCAGCAGCCTAGACCCGGGAGGCTTCTATTCACCCCTCCACTTT
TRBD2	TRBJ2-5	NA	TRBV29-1	CSVLAGGREQYF	TGCAGCGTTCTAGCGGGAGGGCGAGAGCAGTACTTC
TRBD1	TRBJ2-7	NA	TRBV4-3	CASSQTWTGGRYEQYF	TGCGCCAGCAGCCAAACCTGGACAGGGGGGAGGTACGAGCAGTACTTC